This TCR beta chain was obtained from a study of T cells in Graves' hyperthyroidism and ophthalmopathy. Fresh peripheral blood, roughly 9.8 ml of it, supplied the PBMCs. This clonotype was observed many times. Researchers amplified the TCR beta CDR3 regions from RNA transcripts. TCR CDR3 regions were first amplified by RT-PCR with HTBI primers. TCRdb reprocessed the multiplex PCR reads with MiXCR, giving one entry per CDR3 protein. Of hundreds of thousands of distinct CDR3 sequences in the sample, about 14% are singletons; the top ten hold about an eighth. Sequenced: blood. The sequence derives from a woman between 50 and 59 years old with Graves' ophthalmopathy.

The CDR3 DNA follows: TGTGCCAGCAGGAGGACTGGACAGAGAAACACCGGGGAGCTGTTTTTT. This sequence encodes CASRRTGQRNTGELFF. This chain joins TRBV6-2 or TRBV6-3 and TRBJ2-2, with a possible D match to TRBD1 (6 bases). Per germline, CDR1 MNHEY and CDR2 SVGEGT. This CDR3 has 16 residues. Trimming removed 6 bases from V and 2 bases from J, with 16 bases in between.